This record covers a single T cell receptor beta chain. CDR1 and CDR2 from the germline V gene are SNHLY and FYNNEI. J gave up 4 bases and V 3 bases, and 9 bases lay outside the gene matches. The CDR3 loop spans 17 amino acids. The method was immunoSEQ multiplex PCR; TCRdb's version includes in-frame clones alone and lacks a portion of them. The profile shows 450,000 or so clones, around 90% of them singletons. These data belong to a study of blood T cell repertoires in COVID-19. Study information: PBMCs, B-cell-depleted T cells, or T cells were the source of the cDNA or gDNA that made up the material.

Seattle enrolled patients during active infection and tracked them longitudinally. The sequence came from a man between 18 and 29 years old with COVID-19, enrolled during active disease. The rearrangement joins TRBV2 to TRBJ1-5; 10 bases are a match to TRBD1. The sequenced material came from peripheral blood. CDR3 sequence reads: CASSDPGQGPVNQPQHF. In DNA, the CDR3 is TGTGCCAGCAGTGACCCGGGACAGGGGCCTGTAAATCAGCCCCAGCATTTT.